The 21 T cell receptor beta chains below were found in one sample sequenced in a study of cytomegalovirus exposure and HLA in healthy donors. The PCR employed 60 Vbeta primers together with 13 Jbeta primers. Sequenced by immunoSEQ multiplex PCR; TCRdb stores in-frame clones only, minus some. The table has about 160,000 clones, around 68% seen once. The sequencing input was PBMCs. These receptor sequences come from a man aged 45 to 65 in good health and CMV-seronegative.

This chain connects TRBV18 to TRBJ2-7, with a possible D match to TRBD2 (5 bases). The CDR3 length is 15 residues. Germline CDR1 reads KGHSH; CDR2 reads LQKENI. Trimming left V 2 bases short and J 2 bases short, with 13 bases between. The CDR3, as DNA: TGTGCCAGCTCACCATCAGGAGGCAACCCCTACGAGCAGTACTTC. As protein: CASSPSGGNPYEQYF. Together with reference TRBV18 and TRBJ2-7, the CDR3 gives the full variable domain: NAGVMQNPRHLVRRRGQEARLRCSPMKGHSHVYWYRQLPEEGLKFMVYLQKENIIDESGMPKERFSAEFPKEGPSILRIQQVVRGDSAAYFCASSPSGGNPYEQYFGPGTRLTVT.

Turning to this clone: Other DNA sequences in the same sample also yield this CDR3. This sequence joins TRBV19 and TRBJ1-2; 7 nucleotides align to TRBD1. CDR3 length: 14 residues. J gave up 3 bases and V 2 bases, and 3 bases lay outside the gene matches. Germline V gene sequence: CDR1 LNHDA, CDR2 SQIVND (reference sequence). The CDR3 DNA reads as TGTGCCAGTAGTATACCAGGGGGTGACTATGGCTACACCTTC. As protein: CASSIPGGDYGYTF.

The genes are TRBV27 and TRBJ2-3; D gene uncertain. Between the trimmed V and J ends, which lost 4 bases and 0 bases, there was a span of 5 bases. Germline values: CDR1 MNHEY, CDR2 SMNVEV (reference sequence). The CDR3 loop spans 13 amino acids. Here the CDR3 DNA reads TGTGCCAGCAGTTACTCTAGCACAGATACGCAGTATTTT. Amino acids: CASSYSSTDTQYF.

The J gene is TRBJ2-7, the V gene TRBV30, with TRBD2 as a possible D gene (5 bases). Germline V gives CDR1 GTSNPN, CDR2 SVGIG (reference sequence). The CDR3 totals 14 residues. The V end lost 8 bases, the J end lost 5 bases, and 22 bases lay between the germline ends. This chain's CDR3 is CARRMLGKEDEQYF. The CDR3 nucleotides are TGTGCCCGACGTATGTTGGGGAAGGAGGACGAGCAGTACTTC.

V is TRBV15 and J is TRBJ1-3; D might be TRBD1 (5 bases). The V end lost 2 bases, the J end lost 0 bases, and 11 bases lay between the germline ends. CDR1 and CDR2 (germline): LNHNV, YYDKDF (reference sequence). The CDR3 length is 16 residues. CDR3 nucleotides: TGTGCCACCAGCAGATACCGGGACTTCTCTGGAAACACCATATATTTT. Protein product: CATSRYRDFSGNTIYF.

The chain joins TRBV5-1 to TRBJ1-1; the D is unclear. This CDR3 is built from 13 residues. CDR1 and CDR2 (germline): SGHRS, YFSETQ. V gave up 4 bases and J gave up 1 base, with 8 bases separating them. CDR3 region: CASSLTRNTEAFF. For the CDR3, the DNA is TGCGCCAGCAGCCTTACCAGGAACACTGAAGCTTTCTTT.

The CDR3 reads CAISESGGNTDTQYF. The CDR3 bases are TGTGCCATCAGTGAGTCCGGCGGAAACACAGATACGCAGTATTTT. The chain links TRBV10-3 to TRBJ2-3, with D unclear. This CDR3 comprises 15 residues. Germline V gives CDR1 ENHRY, CDR2 SYGVKD. V shed 0 bases and J shed 2 bases, with 9 bases lying between them.

This clone appeared a few times. DNA for the CDR3: TGTGCCAGCAGTAAACGGACTAGCCGTGCCCCGGATACGCAGTATTTT. This gives the protein CASSKRTSRAPDTQYF. The chain has TRBV6-6 and TRBJ2-3; the match to TRBD2 covers 8 bases. J lost 6 bases, V lost 5 bases, and 13 bases had no gene match. CDR1 and CDR2 from the germline V gene are MNHNY and SVGAGI (reference sequence). This CDR3 spans 16 amino acids.

This rearrangement joins TRBV28 to TRBJ1-6; D not resolved. Trimming left V 2 bases short and J 14 bases short, with 16 bases between. CDR3 length equals 14 residues. Germline CDR1 MDHEN, CDR2 SYDVKM. CDR3 residues: CASSLGSRFSALHF. In DNA form, the CDR3 reads TGTGCCAGCAGTTTAGGAAGCAGGTTTTCGGCCCTCCACTTT.

DNA for the CDR3: TGTGCCAGTGAAATGGGACGGGGGGCCTACGAGCAGTACTTC. Its protein is CASEMGRGAYEQYF. The gene calls are TRBV6-1 and TRBJ2-7; TRBD2 aligns across 7 bases. V trimming: 9 bases; J trimming: 2 bases; junction bases outside the gene matches: 10. There are 14 residues in the CDR3. Germline-derived CDR1 and CDR2 are MNHNS and SASEGT.

Ten or more counts support this clone. V is TRBV10-2 and J is TRBJ1-1; a weak D match, TRBD1 (5 bases). V was trimmed by 3 bases and J by 5 bases, leaving 16 bases between them. The CDR3 contains 15 residues. Per germline, CDR1 WSHSY and CDR2 SAAADI. The CDR3 here is CASSDGRPPGTEAFF. CDR3 in DNA: TGCGCCAGCAGTGACGGCAGGCCCCCAGGGACTGAAGCTTTCTTT.

This clone was observed once. The chain links TRBV9 to TRBJ2-3; no reliable D call. CDR3 length: 13 residues. Germline V gives CDR1 SGDLS, CDR2 YYNGEE. Deletions cut 0 bases from V and 6 bases from J, with 8 bases between. Written as DNA, the CDR3 is TGTGCCAGCAGCGTAGAGAACTCCGATACGCAGTATTTT. The encoded protein is CASSVENSDTQYF.

The V gene is TRBV7-8, the J gene TRBJ2-7; weak D call: TRBD1 (5 bases). The germline V gene encodes CDR1 SGHVS and CDR2 FQNEAQ. V lost 3 bases to trimming and J lost 0 bases, with 12 bases between them. This CDR3 spans 15 amino acids. CDR3 amino acids: CASSFTTGSSYEQYF. CDR3 DNA sequence: TGTGCCAGCAGCTTTACCACAGGTAGCTCCTACGAGCAGTACTTC. The whole variable domain, remainder taken from reference TRBV7-8 and TRBJ2-7, is GAGVSQSPRYKVAKRGQDVALRCDPISGHVSLFWYQQALGQGPEFLTYFQNEAQLDKSGLPSDRFFAERPEGSVSTLKIQRTQQEDSAVYLCASSFTTGSSYEQYFGPGTRLTVT.

This clone is a singleton in its sample. V gene TRBV6-6 combines with J gene TRBJ2-1, with 9 bases aligning to TRBD1. Trimming at V came to 2 bases and at J to 6 bases, leaving 5 bases not matched to a gene. CDR3 size: 15 residues. From germline, CDR1 is MNHNY and CDR2 SVGAGI (reference sequence). The DNA for the CDR3 is TGTGCCAGCAGTTACGGACAGGGGAGGGTCAATGAGCAGTTCTTC. Residues: CASSYGQGRVNEQFF.

The chain uses TRBV27 and TRBJ2-3; 11 bases line up with TRBD2. There are 15 residues in the CDR3. Germline V gives CDR1 MNHEY, CDR2 SMNVEV (reference sequence). V was pared by 5 bases and J by 4 bases, with 5 bases of the junction left unmatched. CDR3 nucleotide sequence: TGTGCCAGCAGTGCGACTAGCGGGGCCCCAGATACGCAGTATTTT. It encodes CASSATSGAPDTQYF.

V usage is TRBV10-3 and J usage is TRBJ2-2; 13 bases are shared with TRBD2. Per the germline V gene, CDR1 is ENHRY and CDR2 is SYGVKD. CDR3 length: 17 amino acids. Trimming cost V 5 bases and J 6 bases; bases outside gene matches: 9. DNA for the CDR3: TGTGCCATCAGTCGACTAGCGGGGGGCAATTGGGCCGGGGAGCTGTTTTTT. As protein: CAISRLAGGNWAGELFF.

The chain carries TRBV9 and TRBJ1-1, with TRBD1 matching over 9 bases. Unmatched junction bases numbered 4, after V lost 0 bases and J lost 1 base. CDR3 length equals 16 residues. From germline, CDR1 is SGDLS and CDR2 YYNGEE. CDR3 region: CASSVGTGVTNTEAFF. The CDR3 DNA follows: TGTGCCAGCAGCGTAGGGACAGGGGTAACGAACACTGAAGCTTTCTTT.

The V call is TRBV9, the J call TRBJ1-2; D gene unclear. The CDR3 spans 14 residues. CDR1 is SGDLS and CDR2 is YYNGEE in the germline V gene. V shed 0 bases and J shed 8 bases, with 14 bases lying between them. CDR3 amino acids: CASSVDNIRGGYTF. The DNA of the CDR3 is TGTGCCAGCAGCGTAGACAACATCCGGGGAGGCTACACCTTC.

This chain links TRBV6-6 with TRBJ2-1, with TRBD1 matching over 9 bases. The CDR3 loop spans 15 amino acids. V was clipped by 7 bases and J by 5 bases; unmatched bases: 9. Per germline, CDR1 MNHNY and CDR2 SVGAGI (reference sequence). The CDR3 bases are TGTGCCAGCACAAGGGAACAGGGGGCTCACAATGAGCAGTTCTTC. Translation gives CASTREQGAHNEQFF.

The chain uses TRBV28 and TRBJ2-2; 7 bases map to TRBD1. The CDR3 extends over 15 amino acids. V lost 3 bases and J lost 3; bases outside the gene matches: 4. The germline gives CDR1 MDHEN, CDR2 SYDVKM. The CDR3 DNA follows: TGTGCCAGCAGTTTGGACAGGACTTACACCGGGGAGCTGTTTTTT. This encodes CASSLDRTYTGELFF.

The chain uses TRBV6-4 and TRBJ2-3; D perhaps matches TRBD1 (5 bases). The V gene lost 3 bases and the J gene lost 5 bases, with 12 bases spanning the gap. The CDR3 runs 14 residues. Per germline, CDR1 MRHNA and CDR2 SNTAGT. CDR3 bases: TGTGCCAGCAGTGATTCTGGGGCTGGAGATACGCAGTATTTT. This encodes CASSDSGAGDTQYF.